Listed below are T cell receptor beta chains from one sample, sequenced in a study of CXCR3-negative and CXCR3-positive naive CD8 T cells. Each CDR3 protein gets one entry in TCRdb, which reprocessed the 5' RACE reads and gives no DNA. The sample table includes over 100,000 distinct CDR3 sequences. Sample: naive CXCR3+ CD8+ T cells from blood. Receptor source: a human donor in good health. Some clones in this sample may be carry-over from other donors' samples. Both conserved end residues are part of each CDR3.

CDR3aa: CASSFWGGVTDTQYF; j_gene: TRBJ2-3; v_gene: TRBV28; len: 15
CDR3aa: CASSKGQGFYEQYF; j_gene: TRBJ2-7; v_gene: TRBV21-1; len: 14
CDR3aa: CASSLAWGAGANVLTF; j_gene: TRBJ2-6; v_gene: TRBV7-9; len: 16
CDR3aa: CASSRYGFYEQYF; j_gene: TRBJ2-7; v_gene: TRBV7-9; len: 13
CDR3aa: CASSPGPSADTQYF; j_gene: TRBJ2-3; v_gene: TRBV5-6; len: 14
CDR3aa: CSATGLADLVGYEQYF; j_gene: TRBJ2-7; v_gene: TRBV20-1; len: 16
CDR3aa: CSARGGEAYEQYF; j_gene: TRBJ2-7; v_gene: TRBV20-1; len: 13
CDR3aa: CASSLVDDNSPLHF; j_gene: TRBJ1-6; v_gene: TRBV7-9; len: 14
CDR3aa: CASSPPGWNEQYF; j_gene: TRBJ2-7; v_gene: TRBV7-2; len: 13
CDR3aa: CASSSQGQNSPLHF; j_gene: TRBJ1-6; v_gene: TRBV7-9; len: 14
CDR3aa: CASSQRDRDPGNTIYF; j_gene: TRBJ1-3; v_gene: TRBV4-2; len: 16
CDR3aa: CASSPWGGAQETQYF; j_gene: TRBJ2-5; v_gene: TRBV7-2; len: 15
CDR3aa: CASSLTASNNEQFF; j_gene: TRBJ2-1; v_gene: TRBV7-3; len: 14
CDR3aa: CASSDLGGRASDTQYF; j_gene: TRBJ2-3; v_gene: TRBV7-3; len: 16
CDR3aa: CASSLQNMNTEAFF; j_gene: TRBJ1-1; v_gene: TRBV7-6; len: 14
CDR3aa: CASSLVGANPYEQYF; j_gene: TRBJ2-7; v_gene: TRBV7-9; len: 15
CDR3aa: CSARIPRSPYEQYF; j_gene: TRBJ2-7; v_gene: TRBV20-1; len: 14
CDR3aa: CASSVGLAYGETQYF; j_gene: TRBJ2-5; v_gene: TRBV2; len: 15
CDR3aa: CASSPGVATNEKLFF; j_gene: TRBJ1-4; v_gene: TRBV9; len: 15
CDR3aa: CSARATGTTWEKLFF; j_gene: TRBJ1-4; v_gene: TRBV20-1; len: 15
CDR3aa: CASSLWDGQQYF; j_gene: TRBJ2-3; v_gene: TRBV4-1; len: 12
CDR3aa: CASSLGADMNTEAFF; j_gene: TRBJ1-1; v_gene: TRBV4-1; len: 15
CDR3aa: CASSPFLDRTGVSGNTIYF; j_gene: TRBJ1-3; v_gene: TRBV5-1; len: 19
CDR3aa: CSVAISTYEQYF; j_gene: TRBJ2-7; v_gene: TRBV29-1; len: 12
CDR3aa: CSVALETYNEQFF; j_gene: TRBJ2-1; v_gene: TRBV29-1; len: 13
CDR3aa: CASSLDEWGGLTDTQYF; j_gene: TRBJ2-3; v_gene: TRBV7-2; len: 17
CDR3aa: CASSTNRYTQGYTF; j_gene: TRBJ1-2; v_gene: TRBV9; len: 14
CDR3aa: CASRTVGDRGYTGELFF; j_gene: TRBJ2-2; v_gene: TRBV6-2/TRBV6-3; len: 17
CDR3aa: CASSPEGVYEQYF; j_gene: TRBJ2-7; v_gene: TRBV28; len: 13
CDR3aa: CASRPLAGYNEQFF; j_gene: TRBJ2-1; v_gene: TRBV4-1; len: 14
CDR3aa: CASSVLAGGTSNEQFF; j_gene: TRBJ2-1; v_gene: TRBV7-6; len: 16
CDR3aa: CASGSPGTAHYEQYF; j_gene: TRBJ2-7; v_gene: TRBV12-5; len: 15
CDR3aa: CASSYQGDYGYTF; j_gene: TRBJ1-2; v_gene: TRBV6-5; len: 13
CDR3aa: CASRGNRELFF; j_gene: TRBJ2-2; v_gene: TRBV9; len: 11
CDR3aa: CASSGRSSGADTQYF; j_gene: TRBJ2-3; v_gene: TRBV6-5; len: 15
CDR3aa: CSVEPNTEAFF; j_gene: TRBJ1-1; v_gene: TRBV29-1; len: 11
CDR3aa: CSVEESAESYEQYF; j_gene: TRBJ2-7; v_gene: TRBV29-1; len: 14
CDR3aa: CASSAPGAYQPQHF; j_gene: TRBJ1-5; v_gene: TRBV9; len: 14
CDR3aa: CASSPQWDRQGNEQYF; j_gene: TRBJ2-7; v_gene: TRBV28; len: 16
CDR3aa: CAWSEVAGGVQFF; j_gene: TRBJ2-1; v_gene: TRBV30; len: 13
CDR3aa: CAWSMGVNTEAFF; j_gene: TRBJ1-1; v_gene: TRBV30; len: 13
CDR3aa: CASSYSENTEAFF; j_gene: TRBJ1-1; v_gene: TRBV6-6; len: 13
CDR3aa: CASSEGAGQVYNEQFF; j_gene: TRBJ2-1; v_gene: TRBV2; len: 16
CDR3aa: CASGPTRGSTTYEQYF; j_gene: TRBJ2-7; v_gene: TRBV23-1; len: 16
CDR3aa: CASTDFSSYNEQFF; j_gene: TRBJ2-1; v_gene: TRBV19; len: 14